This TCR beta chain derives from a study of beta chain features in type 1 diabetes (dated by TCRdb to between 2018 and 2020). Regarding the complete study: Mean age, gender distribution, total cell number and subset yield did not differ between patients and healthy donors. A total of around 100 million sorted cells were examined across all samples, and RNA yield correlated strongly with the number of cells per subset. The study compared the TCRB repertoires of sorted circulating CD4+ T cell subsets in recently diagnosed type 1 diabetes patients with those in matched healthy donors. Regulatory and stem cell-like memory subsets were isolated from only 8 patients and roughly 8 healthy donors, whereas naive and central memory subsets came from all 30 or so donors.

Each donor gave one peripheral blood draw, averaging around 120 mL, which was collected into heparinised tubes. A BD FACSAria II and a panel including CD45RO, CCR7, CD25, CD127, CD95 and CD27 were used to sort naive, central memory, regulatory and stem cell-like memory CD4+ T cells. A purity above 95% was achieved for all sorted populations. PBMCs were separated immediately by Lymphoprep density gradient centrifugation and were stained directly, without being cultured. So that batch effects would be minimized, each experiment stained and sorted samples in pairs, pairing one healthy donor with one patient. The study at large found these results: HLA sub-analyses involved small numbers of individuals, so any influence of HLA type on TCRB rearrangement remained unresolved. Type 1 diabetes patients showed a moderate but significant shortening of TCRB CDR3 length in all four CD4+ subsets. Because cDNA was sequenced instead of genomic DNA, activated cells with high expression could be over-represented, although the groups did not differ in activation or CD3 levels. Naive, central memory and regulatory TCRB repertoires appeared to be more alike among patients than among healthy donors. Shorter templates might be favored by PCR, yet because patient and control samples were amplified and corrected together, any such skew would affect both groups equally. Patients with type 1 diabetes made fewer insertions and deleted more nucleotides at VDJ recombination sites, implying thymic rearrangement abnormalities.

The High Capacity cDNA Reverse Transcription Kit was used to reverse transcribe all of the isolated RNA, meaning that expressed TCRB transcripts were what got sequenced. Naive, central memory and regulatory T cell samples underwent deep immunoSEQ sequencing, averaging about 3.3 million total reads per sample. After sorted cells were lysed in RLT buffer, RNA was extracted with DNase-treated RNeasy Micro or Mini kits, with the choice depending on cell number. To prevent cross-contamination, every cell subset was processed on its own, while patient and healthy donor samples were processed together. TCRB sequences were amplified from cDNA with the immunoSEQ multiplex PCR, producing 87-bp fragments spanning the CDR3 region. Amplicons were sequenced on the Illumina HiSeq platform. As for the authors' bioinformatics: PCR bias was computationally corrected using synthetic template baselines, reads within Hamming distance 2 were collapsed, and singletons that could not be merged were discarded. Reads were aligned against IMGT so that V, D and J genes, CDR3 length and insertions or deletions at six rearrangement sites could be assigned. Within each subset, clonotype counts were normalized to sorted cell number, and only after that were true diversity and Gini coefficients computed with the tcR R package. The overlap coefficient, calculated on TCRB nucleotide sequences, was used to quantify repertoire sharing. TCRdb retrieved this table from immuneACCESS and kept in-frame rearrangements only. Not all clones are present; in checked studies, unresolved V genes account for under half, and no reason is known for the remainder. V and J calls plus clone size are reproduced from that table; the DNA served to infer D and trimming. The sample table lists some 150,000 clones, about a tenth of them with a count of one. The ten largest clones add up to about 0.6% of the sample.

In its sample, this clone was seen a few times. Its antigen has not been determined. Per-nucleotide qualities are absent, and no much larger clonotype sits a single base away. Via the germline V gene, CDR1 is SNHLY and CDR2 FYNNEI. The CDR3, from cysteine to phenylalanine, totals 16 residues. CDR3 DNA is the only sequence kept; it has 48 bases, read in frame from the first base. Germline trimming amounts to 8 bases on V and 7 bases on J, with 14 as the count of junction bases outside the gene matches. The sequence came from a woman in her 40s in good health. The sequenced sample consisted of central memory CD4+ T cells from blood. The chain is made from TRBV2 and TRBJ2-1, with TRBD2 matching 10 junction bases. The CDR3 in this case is CASQLAASGGQNEQFF. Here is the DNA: TGTGCCAGCCAGCTCGCGGCTAGCGGGGGCCAGAATGAGCAGTTCTTC.